This TCR beta chain was identified during a study of cytomegalovirus exposure and HLA in healthy donors. Germline V lookup: CDR1 SSHAT, CDR2 FNYEAQ (reference sequence). This CDR3 has 13 amino acids. This clone was counted many times. Vbeta (60) and Jbeta (13) primers were used in the PCR. Profiled with immunoSEQ multiplex PCR; TCRdb holds only in-frame clones, not every one. This table holds under 250,000 clones, almost 80% found once. The chain has TRBV7-7 and TRBJ2-5; 10 bases match TRBD2. The TCR originated in a male donor in good health and CMV-seronegative. The sample comprised PBMCs. The CDR3 sequence: CASSSGRAETQYF. As DNA, the CDR3 is TGTGCTAGCTCTAGCGGGAGAGCAGAGACCCAGTACTTC. The full variable domain, with the rest looked up from reference TRBV7-7 and TRBJ2-5, is GAGVSQSPRYKVTKRGQDVTLRCDPISSHATLYWYQQALGQGPEFLTYFNYEAQPDKSGLPSDRFSAERPEGSISTLTIQRTEQRDSAMYRCASSSGRAETQYFGPGTRLLVL.